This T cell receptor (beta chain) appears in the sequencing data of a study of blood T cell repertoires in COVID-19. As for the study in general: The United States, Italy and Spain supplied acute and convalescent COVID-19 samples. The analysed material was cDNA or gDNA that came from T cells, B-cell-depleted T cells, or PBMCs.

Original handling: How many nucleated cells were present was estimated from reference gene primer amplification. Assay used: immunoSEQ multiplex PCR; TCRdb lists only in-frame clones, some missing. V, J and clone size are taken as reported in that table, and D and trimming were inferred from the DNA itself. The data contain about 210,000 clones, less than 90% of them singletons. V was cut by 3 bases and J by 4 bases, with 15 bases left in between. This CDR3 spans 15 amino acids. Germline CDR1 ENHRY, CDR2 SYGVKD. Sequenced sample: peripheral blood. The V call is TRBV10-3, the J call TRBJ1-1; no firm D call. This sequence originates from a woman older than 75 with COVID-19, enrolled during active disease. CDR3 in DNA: TGTGCCATCAGTGACACAGTATCCTTTTCCACTGAAGCTTTCTTT. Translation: CAISDTVSFSTEAFF.